One T cell receptor (beta chain) is described in this entry. As yet, its antigen is unknown. The CDR3 runs to 15 residues. V lost 5 bases and J lost 7; bases outside the gene matches: 6. Per germline, CDR1 MNHNY and CDR2 SVGAGI (reference sequence). The PCR used 60 Vbeta and 13 Jbeta primers. Using immunoSEQ multiplex PCR, the repertoire was profiled, and TCRdb retains in-frame clones only, with some absent. This sample carries under 100,000 clones, under 80% of them seen once, and the ten largest clones take under 6%. The sample originates from a study of cytomegalovirus exposure and HLA in healthy donors. The wider study: There were roughly 120 million unique TCR beta sequences, drawn from about 179 million T cells, in an earlier analysis.

Overall study findings and caveats: Later genetic work tied a missense DCLRE1C variant to beta-chain V and J trimming.

This receptor was identified in a young man in good health and CMV-seropositive. Source material: PBMCs. This sequence joins TRBV6-6 and TRBJ2-1, with TRBD2 identical over 12 bases. The CDR3 bases are TGTGCCAGCAGTCTGACTAGCGGGAGTAGAAATGAGCAGTTCTTC. This gives the protein CASSLTSGSRNEQFF.